The sequence of this T cell receptor (beta chain) was determined in a study of blood T cell repertoires in COVID-19. The repertoire was sequenced with immunoSEQ multiplex PCR; TCRdb's copy has only in-frame clones and lacks some. The table records around 130,000 clones, around nine tenths of them present only once. This CDR3 contains 15 residues. V shed 0 bases and J shed 4 bases, with 11 bases lying between them. Germline values: CDR1 KGHDR, CDR2 SFDVKD. Material for sequencing was peripheral blood. J is TRBJ2-5 and V is TRBV24-1; possible D gene TRBD2, 6 bases. This TCR was sampled from an older man with active COVID-19. The chain's CDR3 is CATSDLQPAGETQYF. The CDR3 DNA reads TGTGCCACCAGTGATTTGCAGCCAGCGGGAGAGACCCAGTACTTC.